This T cell receptor beta chain was recorded in a study of early T cells in non-severe SARS-CoV-2 infection. Using its own MiXCR run on the 5' RACE reads, TCRdb lists one record per CDR3 protein. The sample yields more than 65,000 distinct CDR3 sequences, 9% to 15% seen once. The germline gives CDR1 MNHEY, CDR2 SVGAGI. The CDR3 runs 16 residues. V was clipped by 5 bases and J by 5 bases; unmatched bases: 11. The sequence was collected from an adult who was a healthcare worker with PCR-confirmed SARS-CoV-2 infection or an uninfected control (not recorded which). This chain joins TRBV6-5 and TRBJ2-7; 11 bases align to TRBD2. Sequences were obtained from whole blood. This chain's CDR3 is CASSSPTSGSSHEQYF. The CDR3 DNA sequence: TGTGCCAGCAGTAGCCCCACTAGCGGGAGTAGCCACGAGCAGTACTTC.